One sample yielded the 26 T cell receptor beta chains listed below, sequenced in a study of early T cells in non-severe SARS-CoV-2 infection. TCRdb called the 5' RACE reads again in MiXCR, with one record for every CDR3 protein. Of about 72,000 distinct CDR3 sequences listed, 9.1% are singletons. Sequencing was carried out using whole blood. Every receptor here comes from an adult who was a healthcare worker with PCR-confirmed SARS-CoV-2 infection or an uninfected control (not recorded which).

The chain has TRBV10-3 and TRBJ1-5; D remains unclear. CDR3 size: 13 residues. Germline loops: CDR1 ENHRY, CDR2 SYGVKD. Trimming removed 3 bases at V and 1 base at J, with 4 bases between. CDR3 coding DNA: TGTGCCATCAGTGACGGCAGCAATCAGCCCCAGCATTTT. Translated, it gives CAISDGSNQPQHF.

Many counts were recorded for this clonotype. The chain has TRBV7-9 and TRBJ1-1; D uncertain. Germline V lookup: CDR1 SEHNR, CDR2 FQNEAQ (reference sequence). V was cut by 1 base and J by 0 bases, with 9 bases left in between. This CDR3 is built from 15 residues. In DNA, the CDR3 is TGTGCCAGCAGCTTAGACTTGTTCCTGAACACTGAAGCTTTCTTT. This translates into CASSLDLFLNTEAFF.

This clonotype occurred many times. CDR3 sequence reads: CASSYGTSGSFEQYF. In DNA form, the CDR3 reads TGTGCCAGCAGTTACGGGACTAGCGGGAGTTTCGAGCAGTACTTC. The rearrangement joins TRBV6-2 or TRBV6-3 to TRBJ2-7; 14 bases are a match to TRBD2. Germline trimming cut 2 bases from V and 6 bases from J; bases unmatched to any gene: 3. CDR1 is MNHEY, CDR2 SVGEGT, per germline. The CDR3 has 15 amino acids.

This clonotype appeared many times. The V call is TRBV7-3, the J call TRBJ2-1, with a possible D match to TRBD2 (7 bases). V lost 4 bases and J 3 bases, leaving 16 bases between the germline ends. The CDR3 covers 16 residues. Germline lookup yields CDR1 SGHTA and CDR2 FQGTGA. The DNA for the CDR3 is TGTGCCAGCAGCTCCCAAGGACTAGGGGGCTACAATGAGCAGTTCTTC. It codes for CASSSQGLGGYNEQFF.

This clonotype was picked up many times. V and J are TRBV18 and TRBJ2-1; TRBD2 is a possible D gene (5 bases). The CDR3 covers 15 residues. In germline, CDR1 is KGHSH, CDR2 LQKENI. The V end was cut by 6 bases, the J end by 3 bases, with 15 bases between. This CDR3 is CASSVSTAVYNEQFF. The CDR3 DNA is TGTGCCAGCTCCGTCTCCACAGCGGTCTACAATGAGCAGTTCTTC.

The chain links TRBV12-3 or TRBV12-4 to TRBJ1-4; no firm D call. Deletions cut 6 bases from V and 10 bases from J, with 15 bases between. The CDR3 runs to 13 residues. In DNA form, the CDR3 reads TGTGCCAGCAGCGTACTGCAGGACGGAAAACTGTTTTTT. It codes for CASSVLQDGKLFF.

The J gene is TRBJ2-1, the V gene TRBV7-3; tentatively, D is TRBD2 (6 bases). V was cut by 5 bases and J by 7 bases, with 12 bases left in between. This CDR3 is built from 13 residues. CDR1 SGHTA and CDR2 FQGTGA come from the germline V gene. CDR3 in amino acids: CASSPGLGNEQFF. DNA of the CDR3: TGTGCCAGCAGCCCGGGACTGGGAAATGAGCAGTTCTTC.

This chain uses TRBV7-2 with TRBJ2-3, with D maybe TRBD2 (7 bases). The CDR3 is 17 amino acids. In germline, CDR1 is SGHTA, CDR2 FQGNSA. V lost 3 bases, J lost 7 bases, and 23 bases lay in between. DNA for the CDR3: TGTGCCAGCAGCTTTCCTCCACAGGGAGGGGCCAGACATACGCAGTATTTT. It encodes CASSFPPQGGARHTQYF.

V gene TRBV7-3 combines with J gene TRBJ1-2; TRBD1 might be the D (6 bases). Trimming took off 4 bases at V and 8 bases at J, with 14 bases between the two ends. The CDR3 contains 13 residues. Germline CDR1 SGHTA, CDR2 FQGTGA. CDR3 in DNA: TGTGCCAGCAGCTCGGACAGCCCGGGGGGCTACACCTTC. Amino acids: CASSSDSPGGYTF.

This clonotype showed up just a few times. The V gene is TRBV30, the J gene TRBJ2-7; 10 nucleotides agree with TRBD1. V dropped 2 bases and J dropped 3; count of bases not matched to a gene: 7. From germline, CDR1 is GTSNPN and CDR2 SVGIG (reference sequence). The CDR3 loop spans 15 amino acids. CDR3 loop: CAWSPPRDRGYEQYF. CDR3 in DNA: TGTGCCTGGAGTCCCCCCCGGGACAGGGGCTACGAGCAGTACTTC.

This clonotype was detected a few times. This chain joins TRBV2 and TRBJ2-7, with TRBD2 matching over 7 bases. This CDR3 spans 14 amino acids. V was pared by 6 bases and J by 4 bases, with 9 bases of the junction left unmatched. The germline V gene encodes CDR1 SNHLY and CDR2 FYNNEI. This CDR3 reads CASSGLVRGYEQYF. For the CDR3, the DNA is TGTGCCAGCAGCGGACTAGTTCGCGGTTACGAGCAGTACTTC.

In its sample, this clonotype was seen a few times. The genes are TRBV4-1 and TRBJ1-2; possibly TRBD1 for D (5 bases). Germline loops: CDR1 MGHRA, CDR2 YSYEKL. The CDR3 contains 15 residues. V was pared by 6 bases and J by 0 bases, with 14 bases between. Here the CDR3 reads CASRKRQKPNYGYTF. The CDR3 DNA follows: TGCGCCAGCAGGAAGAGACAGAAACCTAACTATGGCTACACCTTC.

This clonotype was counted many times. The CDR3 nucleotides are TGCAGCGTCGGGGTAACGGGCGCTTACACAGATACGCAGTATTTT. It is translated as CSVGVTGAYTDTQYF. This chain links TRBV29-1 with TRBJ2-3; weak D call: TRBD2 (5 bases). V gave up 6 bases and J gave up 2 bases, with 18 bases separating them. The length of the CDR3 is 15 residues. Germline CDR1 and CDR2: SQVTM and ANQGSEA.

This clonotype was recorded a few times. The V and J genes are TRBV24-1 and TRBJ2-6; 7 nucleotides align to TRBD1. V lost 5 bases to trimming and J lost 1 base; unmatched junction nucleotides: 16. This CDR3 comprises 20 residues. CDR1 and CDR2 from the germline V gene are KGHDR and SFDVKD. In DNA, the CDR3 is TGTGCCACCAGTGTTATAGGGGGCAGTCGCATGGTATCTGGGGCCAACGTCCTGACTTTC. It specifies CATSVIGGSRMVSGANVLTF.

This clonotype was recorded at least ten times. The chain has TRBV12-3 or TRBV12-4 and TRBJ1-1; no firm D call. Trimming pared 0 bases from V and 4 bases from J, leaving 18 bases between. The CDR3 is 17 residues long. The CDR3 loop is CASSLAPDLTVGTEAFF. CDR3 in DNA: TGTGCCAGCAGTTTAGCGCCGGACTTAACGGTGGGCACTGAAGCTTTCTTT.

This clonotype turned up a few times. This chain joins TRBV14 and TRBJ2-4; the D call may be TRBD1 or TRBD2 (6 bases each). This CDR3 has 17 residues. Per the germline V gene, CDR1 is SGHDN and CDR2 is FVKESK. V lost 1 base and J 0 bases, leaving 13 bases between the germline ends. CDR3 residues: CASSQVFEGGAKNIQYF. CDR3 in DNA: TGTGCCAGCAGCCAAGTCTTCGAGGGGGGAGCCAAAAACATTCAGTACTTC.

The chain uses TRBV6-5 and TRBJ2-7; 14 bases match TRBD2. V lost 2 bases and J lost 5; bases outside the gene matches: 5. The germline V gene has CDR1 MNHEY and CDR2 SVGAGI. CDR3 length: 16 residues. The CDR3 loop is CASSYRPGLAGDEQYF. The CDR3 DNA sequence: TGTGCCAGCAGTTACCGCCCGGGACTAGCGGGAGACGAGCAGTACTTC.

This clonotype was recorded a few times. The chain is built from TRBV4-2 and TRBJ2-7; the D gene is possibly TRBD1 (6 bases). Trimming removed 0 bases from V and 5 bases from J, with 11 bases in between. CDR1 is LGHNA, CDR2 YNFKEQ, per germline. The CDR3 extends over 14 amino acids. The CDR3 DNA reads TGTGCCAGCAGCCAAGACAGGGGAGTAGACGAGCAGTACTTC. It codes for CASSQDRGVDEQYF.

This clonotype was seen more than once but under ten times. The chain combines TRBV29-1 with TRBJ1-2, with D hard to call. The CDR3 sequence is 12 residues long. Per germline, CDR1 SQVTM and CDR2 ANQGSEA. V lost 4 bases and J 4 bases, leaving 10 bases between the germline ends. The CDR3 loop is CSVAGSSYGYTF. The CDR3 bases are TGCAGCGTTGCGGGCAGCTCCTATGGCTACACCTTC.

This clonotype was seen ten or more times. Here the CDR3 omits its conserved ending phenylalanine or tryptophan, so a read error is the likely source. This chain uses TRBV20-1 with TRBJ2-7; 9 positions agree with TRBD2. The V gene end was trimmed by 3 bases and the J gene end by 0 bases; junction bases not matched to a gene: 0. Looked up from germline, CDR1 is DFQATT and CDR2 is SNEGSKA (reference sequence). This CDR3 has 13 residues. The CDR3, as DNA: TGCAGTGCTAGGACTAGCGGCTCCTACGAGCAGTACCTC. As protein: CSARTSGSYEQYL.

This clonotype was picked up a small number of times. The rearrangement uses TRBV5-1 and TRBJ1-1; D perhaps matches TRBD1 (6 bases). This CDR3 spans 14 amino acids. CDR1 is SGHRS and CDR2 is YFSETQ in the germline V gene. With 1 base removed from V and 4 bases from J, the gap between germline ends came to 11 bases. The DNA for the CDR3 is TGCGCCAGCAGCTTGAGGGCAGGGGCCACTGAAGCTTTCTTT. Translated: CASSLRAGATEAFF.

This chain uses TRBV4-3 with TRBJ1-1, with D unclear. Germline CDR1 is LGHNA and CDR2 is YSLEER. V lost 5 bases and J lost 4, with 17 bases in between. The CDR3 sequence is 15 residues long. The CDR3 sequence: CASSTQVKGSTEAFF. For the CDR3, the DNA is TGCGCCAGCAGCACCCAAGTAAAGGGTTCCACTGAAGCTTTCTTT.

This clonotype was detected many times. The rearrangement joins TRBV30 to TRBJ1-1; tentatively, D is TRBD1 (5 bases). Trimming left V 0 bases short and J 7 bases short, with 18 bases between. Per germline, CDR1 GTSNPN and CDR2 SVGIG (reference sequence). CDR3 length: 15 amino acids. The CDR3 loop reads CAWSVGAPGRDEAFF. As DNA, the CDR3 is TGTGCCTGGAGTGTAGGTGCCCCAGGGAGGGATGAAGCTTTCTTT.

The V call is TRBV5-5, the J call TRBJ1-5; no reliable D call. V lost 1 base to trimming and J lost 3 bases, with 11 bases between them. CDR3 length: 15 residues. Germline V gene sequence: CDR1 SGHKS, CDR2 YYEKEE (reference sequence). CDR3 bases: TGTGCCAGCAGCTTGCAGTTGGGGTCCAATCAGCCCCAGCATTTT. Translation gives CASSLQLGSNQPQHF.

The genes are TRBV5-1 and TRBJ2-5; D possibly corresponds to TRBD2 (5 bases). Germline CDR1 is SGHRS and CDR2 is YFSETQ. Trimming removed 4 bases from V and 1 base from J, with 11 bases in between. The CDR3 totals 14 residues. CDR3 bases: TGCGCCAGCAGCGTAGCGCAAAGCCAAGAGACCCAGTACTTC. Translation gives CASSVAQSQETQYF.

This clonotype was observed a handful of times. The gene calls are TRBV29-1 and TRBJ2-7; 10 bases map to TRBD1. Germline CDR1 is SQVTM and CDR2 is ANQGSEA. The CDR3 extends over 13 amino acids. Trimming cost V 4 bases and J 6 bases; bases outside gene matches: 6. This chain's CDR3 is CSVAGTGVTEQYF. In DNA form, the CDR3 reads TGCAGCGTTGCTGGGACAGGGGTAACCGAGCAGTACTTC.